Following are 10 T cell receptor beta chains from one sample sequenced in a study of radiotherapy plus CTLA-4 blockade in lung cancer. Sequenced by immunoSEQ multiplex PCR; TCRdb stores in-frame clones only, minus some. The sample contains approximately 32,000 clones, 70% of which appear only once. Sample: peripheral blood, taken from a patient treated with radiotherapy plus ipilimumab. The receptors originated from a human donor with non-small cell lung cancer who had stable disease on radiotherapy plus ipilimumab.

The chain joins TRBV19 to TRBJ1-2; 9 bases are a match to TRBD1. The CDR3 covers 15 residues. J lost 3 bases, V lost 3 bases, and 5 bases had no gene match. Per germline, CDR1 LNHDA and CDR2 SQIVND (reference sequence). CDR3 sequence (DNA): TGTGCCAGTAGTATTCTAGGGGACAGGGACTATGGCTACACCTTC. It encodes CASSILGDRDYGYTF.

J is TRBJ2-3 and V is TRBV9, with D uncertain. CDR3 length: 14 amino acids. CDR1 and CDR2 (germline): SGDLS, YYNGEE. The ends were cut back, 3 bases at V and 1 base at J, with 9 bases in the middle. The CDR3 loop is CASSERKGTDTQYF. The CDR3 nucleotides are TGTGCCAGCAGCGAGAGGAAAGGCACAGATACGCAGTATTTT.

This chain links TRBV7-8 with TRBJ1-2; D gene uncertain. This CDR3 spans 14 amino acids. V shed 3 bases and J shed 8 bases, with 16 bases lying between them. Germline V CDR1 and CDR2: SGHVS, FQNEAQ. The CDR3 coding sequence is TGTGCCAGCAGCTTCTCGCCGTACGACGGGGGCTACACCTTC. It specifies CASSFSPYDGGYTF.

As for this clone: At one boundary the junction diverges from the germline segment, which might be a read error. This chain joins TRBV7-7 and TRBJ2-2; D remains unclear. Looked up from germline, CDR1 is SSHAT and CDR2 is FNYEAQ (reference sequence). CDR3 size: 15 residues. This CDR3 reads CASSLDRNLGRELFF. The CDR3 DNA is TGTGCTAGCAGCTTAGATCGAAATTTGGGCCGGGAGCTGTTTTTT.

The V gene is TRBV7-2, the J gene TRBJ2-1; 10 bases align to TRBD1. After removal of 4 bases from V and 10 bases from J, the junction contained 7 bases not matched to a gene. In germline, CDR1 is SGHTA, CDR2 FQGNSA. The CDR3 has 14 residues. CDR3 bases: TGTGCCAGCAGCTCGACAGGGGGCTCGCCCGAGCAGTTCTTC. Protein sequence: CASSSTGGSPEQFF.

This clone is medium-sized by share. The V call is TRBV10-3, the J call TRBJ1-5; D possibly corresponds to TRBD1 (6 bases). Germline-derived CDR1 and CDR2 are ENHRY and SYGVKD. The CDR3 is 18 residues long. V was clipped by 2 bases and J by 0 bases, with 17 bases between them. The CDR3 is CAISEPRGGQYSNQPQHF. Here the CDR3 DNA reads TGTGCCATCAGTGAGCCCAGGGGTGGCCAGTATAGCAATCAGCCCCAGCATTTT.

The chain carries TRBV14 and TRBJ2-7; 11 nucleotides agree with TRBD2. This CDR3 region has 15 residues. Germline loops: CDR1 SGHDN, CDR2 FVKESK. V lost 1 base and J lost 6; bases outside the gene matches: 5. The CDR3 coding sequence is TGTGCCAGCAGCCAAGGCCTAGCGGGAGGTGTCGAGCAGTACTTC. The encoded protein is CASSQGLAGGVEQYF.

This clone has only a few counts. The gene calls are TRBV11-3 and TRBJ2-1, with D perhaps matching TRBD1 or TRBD2 (5 bases each). Per germline, CDR1 SGHNT and CDR2 YENEEA. V lost 1 base, J lost 9 bases, and 19 bases lay in between. There are 16 residues in the CDR3. CDR3 protein: CASSLAYGTYKGEQFF. The CDR3 DNA reads as TGTGCCAGCAGCTTAGCTTATGGGACCTACAAAGGTGAGCAGTTCTTC.

The J gene is TRBJ2-1, the V gene TRBV27; 7 bases line up with TRBD1. The ends lost 6 bases at V and 0 bases at J; junction bases unmatched: 5. CDR3 length equals 15 residues. CDR1 MNHEY and CDR2 SMNVEV come from the germline V gene (reference sequence). The CDR3 coding sequence is TGTGCCAGCAGGACAGGGATTAACTCCTACAATGAGCAGTTCTTC. Translating it yields CASRTGINSYNEQFF.

In the case of this clone: Sequence at one end of the junction differs from germline and may be a read error. The chain recombines TRBV11-2 with TRBJ2-6, with 8 nucleotides matching TRBD1. Germline V gene data show CDR1 as SGHAT and CDR2 as FQNNGV. This CDR3 spans 17 amino acids. The CDR3 is CASSRQGSSLGGNVLTF. CDR3 sequence (DNA): TGTGCCAGCAGCCGACAGGGGTCCTCTCTAGGGGGCAACGTCCTGACTTTC.